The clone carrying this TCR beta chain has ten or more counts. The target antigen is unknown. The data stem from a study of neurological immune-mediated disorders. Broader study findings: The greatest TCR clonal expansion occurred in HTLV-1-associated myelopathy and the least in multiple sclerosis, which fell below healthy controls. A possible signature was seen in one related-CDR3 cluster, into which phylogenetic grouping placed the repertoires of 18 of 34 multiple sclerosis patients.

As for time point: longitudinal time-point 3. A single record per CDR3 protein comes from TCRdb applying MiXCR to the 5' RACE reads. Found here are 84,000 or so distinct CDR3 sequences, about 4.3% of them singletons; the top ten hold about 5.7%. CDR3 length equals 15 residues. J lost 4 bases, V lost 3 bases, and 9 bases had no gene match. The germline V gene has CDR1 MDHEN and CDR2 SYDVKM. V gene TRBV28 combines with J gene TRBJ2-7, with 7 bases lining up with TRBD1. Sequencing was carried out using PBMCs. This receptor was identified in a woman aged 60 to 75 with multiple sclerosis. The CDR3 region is CASSLERGQSYEQYF. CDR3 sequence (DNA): TGTGCCAGCAGTTTGGAGAGGGGACAGAGTTACGAGCAGTACTTC.